This TCR beta chain is from a study of cytomegalovirus exposure and HLA in healthy donors. Study in general: From HLA-typed donors, an early data release held tens of millions of unique TCRs. General study results and limits: A later analysis linked a missense DCLRE1C variant to TCR beta V- and J-gene trimming. Later on, an analysis showed TCR association rates differing by HLA locus, with DRB1 the most and HLA-C the fewest.

Germline V gene data show CDR1 as SGHNT and CDR2 as YYREEE (reference sequence). V dropped 3 bases and J dropped 0; count of bases not matched to a gene: 3. This CDR3 is built from 15 residues. Vbeta (60) and Jbeta (13) primers were used in the PCR. Produced via immunoSEQ multiplex PCR; TCRdb's table is partial and in-frame only. The sample holds about 140,000 clones, around 80% seen once. To note about this clone: The antigen remains undetermined.

This TCR was recovered from a man aged 35-49 years in good health and CMV-seropositive. Sequencing was performed on PBMCs. The J gene is TRBJ2-7, the V gene TRBV5-4; 10 bases fit TRBD2. The chain's CDR3 is CASSSPSGSSYEQYF. Here the CDR3 DNA reads TGTGCCAGCAGCTCACCTAGCGGGAGCTCCTACGAGCAGTACTTC.